Following are 17 T cell receptor beta chains from one sample sequenced in a study of neurological immune-mediated disorders (dated by TCRdb to between 2018 and 2021). The library was produced with 5' RACE. Instrument used: Illumina HiSeq 2500. Using fastp at Q25 and MiXCR, TCRdb reprocessed the public reads and kept productive beta chains. Entries are consolidated by CDR3 protein sequence, retaining the most common genes and DNA. Recorded for this sample are more than 40,000 distinct CDR3 sequences; about 14% of them occurred a single time. Of the sample, approximately 3.6% is held by the ten largest clones. Sequenced material: CD4+ T cells from blood. The origin of the receptors is a woman aged 60 to 75 with HTLV-1-associated myelopathy (HAM/TSP).

This clonotype was recorded at least ten times. The V and J genes are TRBV20-1 and TRBJ2-3; 8 bases match TRBD2. The CDR3 is 18 amino acids. With V trimmed by 1 base and J by 0 bases, 12 bases remained unmatched. The germline V gene encodes CDR1 DFQATT and CDR2 SNEGSKA (reference sequence). CDR3 loop: CSARVGRGGDTSTDTQYF. CDR3 nucleotides: TGCAGTGCTAGAGTCGGACGGGGGGGAGACACTAGCACAGATACGCAGTATTTT.

A few counts support this clonotype. The rearrangement uses TRBV18 and TRBJ1-5; TRBD1 matches 11 bases. The ends lost 3 bases at V and 5 bases at J; junction bases unmatched: 9. Germline V gene data show CDR1 as KGHSH and CDR2 as LQKENI. The CDR3 is 17 amino acids. CDR3 in amino acids: CASSPPGQGAMDQPQHF. The CDR3 nucleotides read TGTGCCAGCTCACCTCCTGGACAGGGGGCAATGGATCAGCCCCAGCATTTT.

This clonotype came up many times. This chain connects TRBV5-6 to TRBJ2-6; 7 bases match TRBD1. The ends lost 1 base at V and 0 bases at J; junction bases unmatched: 4. The CDR3 has 17 residues. Germline V gives CDR1 SGHDT, CDR2 YYEEEE. The CDR3 nucleotides are TGTGCCAGCAGCTTGTCAGGGGGAATCTCTGGGGCCAACGTCCTGACTTTC. Translating it yields CASSLSGGISGANVLTF.

The V call is TRBV19, the J call TRBJ1-4; perhaps TRBD1 as D (5 bases). From germline, CDR1 is LNHDA and CDR2 SQIVND (reference sequence). With 6 bases removed from V and 7 bases from J, the gap between germline ends came to 18 bases. The CDR3 is 15 residues long. The CDR3 here is CASRRRDGAPEKLFF. The CDR3 DNA sequence: TGTGCCAGTAGACGCCGGGACGGAGCCCCTGAAAAACTGTTTTTT. Combining the CDR3 with reference TRBV19 and TRBJ1-4 gives the whole variable domain DGGITQSPKYLFRKEGQNVTLSCEQNLNHDAMYWYRQDPGQGLRLIYYSQIVNDFQKGDIAEGYSVSREKKESFPLTVTSAQKNPTAFYLCASRRRDGAPEKLFFGSGTQLSVL.

This rearrangement joins TRBV30 to TRBJ2-5, with a weak D call TRBD2 (5 bases). Trimming removed 3 bases at V and 4 bases at J, with 12 bases between. This CDR3 is 13 amino acids long. Per the germline V gene, CDR1 is GTSNPN and CDR2 is SVGIG (reference sequence). The CDR3 nucleotides read TGTGCCTGGAGGCTTGGAGGTTTAGAGACCCAGTACTTC. It encodes CAWRLGGLETQYF.

Many counts were recorded for this clonotype. The rearrangement joins TRBV6-6 to TRBJ2-2, with a possible D match to TRBD1 (5 bases). Germline V gene lookup returns CDR1 MNHNY and CDR2 SVGAGI (reference sequence). V lost 7 bases and J 3 bases, leaving 15 bases between the germline ends. The CDR3 totals 15 residues. CDR3 region: CASIGARTHTGELFF. As DNA, the CDR3 is TGTGCCAGCATAGGGGCCAGGACCCACACCGGGGAGCTGTTTTTT.

The table lists this clonotype with many counts. The chain uses TRBV18 and TRBJ1-1, with unresolved D. Germline CDR1 reads KGHSH; CDR2 reads LQKENI. Trimming took off 2 bases at V and 0 bases at J, with 10 bases between the two ends. The CDR3 totals 15 residues. CDR3 sequence reads: CASSPAGLMNTEAFF. Written as DNA, the CDR3 is TGTGCCAGCTCACCAGCCGGACTCATGAACACTGAAGCTTTCTTT.

This clonotype has at least ten counts. The rearrangement links TRBV5-6 to TRBJ2-1; D is unclear. Germline V gene data show CDR1 as SGHDT and CDR2 as YYEEEE. Between the trimmed V and J ends, which lost 4 bases and 4 bases, there was a span of 6 bases. The CDR3 runs 12 residues. The CDR3 protein is CASSQVYNEQFF. DNA for the CDR3: TGTGCCAGCAGCCAGGTGTACAATGAGCAGTTCTTC.

This clonotype was seen ten or more times. The chain uses TRBV24-1 and TRBJ1-2; perhaps TRBD1 as D (5 bases). The CDR3 contains 14 residues. V lost 4 bases and J lost 4, with 12 bases in between. Germline loops: CDR1 KGHDR, CDR2 SFDVKD. The CDR3 region is CATSETGLGYGYTF. CDR3 DNA: TGTGCCACCAGTGAAACGGGACTGGGCTATGGCTACACCTTC.

In this sample, this clonotype turned up many times. The chain uses TRBV5-1 and TRBJ2-3, with a possible D match to TRBD2 (6 bases). The CDR3 runs to 15 residues. Per the germline V gene, CDR1 is SGHRS and CDR2 is YFSETQ. V was shortened by 0 bases and J by 3 bases, with 11 bases between the two germline ends. In DNA, the CDR3 is TGCGCCAGCAGCTTGGAGCCGGGGGAAACAGATACGCAGTATTTT. Its protein is CASSLEPGETDTQYF.

This clonotype was counted many times. V usage is TRBV5-1 and J usage is TRBJ1-1; maybe TRBD1 (6 bases). This CDR3 region has 14 residues. Germline CDR1 SGHRS, CDR2 YFSETQ. V lost 5 bases, J lost 4 bases, and 15 bases lay in between. This chain's CDR3 is CASSGTGRSTEAFF. The CDR3, as DNA: TGCGCCAGCAGTGGCACAGGGAGGAGCACTGAAGCTTTCTTT.

This clonotype was seen at least ten times. V usage is TRBV5-1 and J usage is TRBJ2-3, with D tentatively TRBD1 or TRBD2 (5 bases each). Per germline, CDR1 SGHRS and CDR2 YFSETQ. V lost 4 bases to trimming and J lost 2 bases, with 17 bases between them. This CDR3 has 16 residues. CDR3 residues: CASSLSGAPSTDTQYF. CDR3 in DNA: TGCGCCAGCAGCCTCTCCGGGGCCCCATCCACAGATACGCAGTATTTT.

As to this clonotype: It may be a read error: a sequence one base away is much more abundant. This rearrangement joins TRBV10-3 to TRBJ2-1; D is possibly TRBD1 or TRBD2 (5 bases each). Germline V lookup: CDR1 ENHRY, CDR2 SYGVKD. This CDR3 spans 13 amino acids. Here the CDR3 reads CSISESGTQKQFF. DNA of the CDR3: TGTTCCATCAGTGAGTCTGGGACCCAAAAGCAGTTCTTC.

This clonotype was counted ten times or more. This chain joins TRBV20-1 and TRBJ2-2; 8 bases agree with TRBD1. This CDR3 contains 16 residues. V trimming: 0 bases; J trimming: 7 bases; junction bases outside the gene matches: 10. The germline V gene encodes CDR1 DFQATT and CDR2 SNEGSKA (reference sequence). The DNA for the CDR3 is TGCAGTGCTAGAGATGATGGACAGGGTCTTAGCGGGGAGCTGTTTTTT. Translation gives CSARDDGQGLSGELFF.

By share of the sample, this clonotype is medium-sized. The genes are TRBV5-1 and TRBJ2-3; 12 bases match TRBD2. This CDR3 has 17 amino acids. Germline assignment: CDR1 SGHRS and CDR2 YFSETQ. Trimming took 4 bases from V and 8 from J; bases not matched to a gene: 14. The CDR3 reads CASSRTSGVTVIGTQYF. The CDR3 DNA follows: TGCGCCAGCAGCAGGACTAGCGGGGTAACGGTAATCGGTACGCAGTATTTT.

This clonotype was observed many times. The V gene is TRBV9, the J gene TRBJ1-5; D is ambiguous. The length of the CDR3 is 13 residues. Germline assignment: CDR1 SGDLS and CDR2 YYNGEE. Trimming shortened V by 0 bases and J by 7 bases, and 8 bases separated the two germline ends. CDR3 nucleotide sequence: TGTGCCAGCAGCGTAGAAGAAGGACAGCCCCAGCATTTT. Protein product: CASSVEEGQPQHF.

Ten or more counts support this clonotype. This chain uses TRBV29-1 with TRBJ1-2; D uncertain. The V end lost 4 bases, the J end lost 4 bases, and 16 bases lay between the germline ends. The CDR3 sequence is 14 residues long. The V gene's germline CDR1 is SQVTM and CDR2 ANQGSEA. CDR3 sequence reads: CSVGETGSGYGYTF. Written as DNA, the CDR3 is TGCAGCGTTGGGGAAACGGGTTCAGGCTATGGCTACACCTTC.